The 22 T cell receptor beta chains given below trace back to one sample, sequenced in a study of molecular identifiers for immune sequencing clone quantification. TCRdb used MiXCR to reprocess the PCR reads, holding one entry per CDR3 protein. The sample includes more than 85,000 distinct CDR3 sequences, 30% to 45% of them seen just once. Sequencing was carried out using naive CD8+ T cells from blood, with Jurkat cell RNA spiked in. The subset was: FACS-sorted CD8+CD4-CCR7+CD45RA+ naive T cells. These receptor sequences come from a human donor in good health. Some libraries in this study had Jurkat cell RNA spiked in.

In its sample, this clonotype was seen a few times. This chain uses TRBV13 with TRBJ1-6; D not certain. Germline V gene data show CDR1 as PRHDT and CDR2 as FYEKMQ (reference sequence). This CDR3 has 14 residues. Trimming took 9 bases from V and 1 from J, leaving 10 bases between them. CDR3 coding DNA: TGTGCCAGTACCCCGGGGTCCTATAATTCACCCCTCCACTTT. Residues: CASTPGSYNSPLHF.

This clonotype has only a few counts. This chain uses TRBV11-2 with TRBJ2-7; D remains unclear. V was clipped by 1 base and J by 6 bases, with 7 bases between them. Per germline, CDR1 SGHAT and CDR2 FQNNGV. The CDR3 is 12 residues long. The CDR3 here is CASSLVMGEQYF. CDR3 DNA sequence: TGTGCCAGCAGCTTAGTTATGGGCGAGCAGTACTTC.

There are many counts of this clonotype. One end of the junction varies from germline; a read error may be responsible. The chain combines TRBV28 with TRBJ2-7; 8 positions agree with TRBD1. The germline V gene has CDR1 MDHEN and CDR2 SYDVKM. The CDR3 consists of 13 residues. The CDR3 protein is CASSFGGSGQGRF. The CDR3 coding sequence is TGTGCCAGCAGTTTTGGAGGGAGTGGACAGGGAAGGTTC. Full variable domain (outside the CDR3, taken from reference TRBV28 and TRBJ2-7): DVKVTQSSRYLVKRTGEKVFLECVQDMDHENMFWYRQDPGLGLRLIYFSYDVKMKEKGDIPEGYSVSREKKERFSLILESASTNQTSMYLCASSFGGSGQGRFGPGTRLTVT.

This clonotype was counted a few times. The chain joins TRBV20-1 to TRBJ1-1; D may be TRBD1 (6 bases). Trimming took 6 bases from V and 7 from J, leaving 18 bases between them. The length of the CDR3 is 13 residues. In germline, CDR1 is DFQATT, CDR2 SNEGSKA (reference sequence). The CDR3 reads CSAAETGGVEAFF. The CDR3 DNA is TGCAGTGCAGCGGAGACAGGCGGTGTTGAAGCTTTCTTT.

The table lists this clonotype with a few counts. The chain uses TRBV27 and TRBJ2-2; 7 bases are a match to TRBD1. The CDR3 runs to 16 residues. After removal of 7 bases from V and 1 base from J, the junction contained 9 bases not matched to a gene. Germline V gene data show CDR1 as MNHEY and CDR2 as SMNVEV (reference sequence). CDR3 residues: CASKRPGTENTGELFF. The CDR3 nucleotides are TGTGCCAGCAAAAGACCCGGGACAGAGAACACCGGGGAGCTGTTTTTT.

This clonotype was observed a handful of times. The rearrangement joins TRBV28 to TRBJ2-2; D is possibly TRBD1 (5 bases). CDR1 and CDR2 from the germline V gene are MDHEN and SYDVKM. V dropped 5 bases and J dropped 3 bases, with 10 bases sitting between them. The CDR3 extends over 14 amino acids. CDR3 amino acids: CASSQQEYTGELFF. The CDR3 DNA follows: TGTGCCAGCAGTCAACAGGAGTACACCGGGGAGCTGTTTTTT.

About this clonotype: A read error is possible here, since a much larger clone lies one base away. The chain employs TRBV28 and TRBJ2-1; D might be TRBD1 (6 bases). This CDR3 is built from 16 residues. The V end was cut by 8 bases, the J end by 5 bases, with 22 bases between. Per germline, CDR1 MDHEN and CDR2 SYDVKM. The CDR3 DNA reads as TGTGCCAGCGGCTTCCTGATCCACAGGGCCGACAATGAGCAGTTCTTC. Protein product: CASGFLIHRADNEQFF. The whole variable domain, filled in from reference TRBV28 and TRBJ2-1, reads DVKVTQSSRYLVKRTGEKVFLECVQDMDHENMFWYRQDPGLGLRLIYFSYDVKMKEKGDIPEGYSVSREKKERFSLILESASTNQTSMYLCASGFLIHRADNEQFFGPGTRLTVL.

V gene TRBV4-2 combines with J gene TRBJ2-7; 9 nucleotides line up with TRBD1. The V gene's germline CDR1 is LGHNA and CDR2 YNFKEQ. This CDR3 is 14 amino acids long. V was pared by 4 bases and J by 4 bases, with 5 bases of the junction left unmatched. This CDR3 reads CASSPDRGGYEQYF. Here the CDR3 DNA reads TGTGCCAGCAGCCCGGACAGGGGTGGGTACGAGCAGTACTTC.

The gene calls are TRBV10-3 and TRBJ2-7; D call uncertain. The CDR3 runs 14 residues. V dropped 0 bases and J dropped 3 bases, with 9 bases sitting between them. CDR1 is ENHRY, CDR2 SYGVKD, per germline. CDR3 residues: CAISESATDYEQYF. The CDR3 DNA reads TGTGCCATCAGTGAGTCTGCAACGGACTACGAGCAGTACTTC.

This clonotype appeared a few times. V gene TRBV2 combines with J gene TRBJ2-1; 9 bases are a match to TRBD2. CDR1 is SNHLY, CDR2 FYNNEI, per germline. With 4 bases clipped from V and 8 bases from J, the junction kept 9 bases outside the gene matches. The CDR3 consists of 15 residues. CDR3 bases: TGTGCCAGCAGTGGTCCCGGTAGCGGGAGTTATGAGCAGTTCTTC. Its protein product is CASSGPGSGSYEQFF.

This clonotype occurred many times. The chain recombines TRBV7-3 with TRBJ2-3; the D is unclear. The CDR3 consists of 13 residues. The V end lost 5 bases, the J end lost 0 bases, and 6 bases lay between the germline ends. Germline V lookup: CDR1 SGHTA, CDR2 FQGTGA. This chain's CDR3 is CASSVTSTDTQYF. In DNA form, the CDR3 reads TGTGCCAGCAGCGTGACTAGCACAGATACGCAGTATTTT.

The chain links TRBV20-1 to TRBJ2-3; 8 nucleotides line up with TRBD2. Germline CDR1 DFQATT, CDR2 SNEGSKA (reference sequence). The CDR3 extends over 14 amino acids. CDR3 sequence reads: CRALLAASTDTQYF. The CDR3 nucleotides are TGCAGAGCCCTACTAGCGGCCTCCACAGATACGCAGTATTTT.

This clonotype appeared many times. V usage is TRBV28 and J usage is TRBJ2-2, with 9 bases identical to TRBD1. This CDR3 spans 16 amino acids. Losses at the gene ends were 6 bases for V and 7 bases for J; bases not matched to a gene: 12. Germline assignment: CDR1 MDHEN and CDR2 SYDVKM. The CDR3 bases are TGTGCCAGCAGCGATGGACCGGGACAGGGAAACGGGGAGCTGTTTTTT. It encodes CASSDGPGQGNGELFF.

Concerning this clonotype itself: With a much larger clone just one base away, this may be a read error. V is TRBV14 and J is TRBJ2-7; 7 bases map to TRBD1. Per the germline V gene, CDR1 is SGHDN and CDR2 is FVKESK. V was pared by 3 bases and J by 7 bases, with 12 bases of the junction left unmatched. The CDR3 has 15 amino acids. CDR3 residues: CASSHMRQGVREQYF. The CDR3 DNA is TGTGCCAGCAGCCACATGCGACAGGGCGTCCGGGAGCAGTACTTC.

CDR3 coding DNA: TGTGCCAGCAGCTCGCCACCGGATACGCAGTATTTT. Its translation is CASSSPPDTQYF. This sequence joins TRBV5-6 and TRBJ2-3, with D unclear. CDR1 SGHDT and CDR2 YYEEEE come from the germline V gene. The CDR3 length is 12 residues. Between the trimmed V and J ends, which lost 3 bases and 6 bases, there was a span of 8 bases.

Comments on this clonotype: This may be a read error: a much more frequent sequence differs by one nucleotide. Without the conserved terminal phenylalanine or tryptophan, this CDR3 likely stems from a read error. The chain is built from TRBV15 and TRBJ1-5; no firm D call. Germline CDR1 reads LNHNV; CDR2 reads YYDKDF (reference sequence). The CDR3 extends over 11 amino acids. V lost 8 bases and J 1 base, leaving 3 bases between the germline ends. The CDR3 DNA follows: TGTGCCACCGAGAGCAATCAGCCCCAGCATATT. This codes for CATESNQPQHI.

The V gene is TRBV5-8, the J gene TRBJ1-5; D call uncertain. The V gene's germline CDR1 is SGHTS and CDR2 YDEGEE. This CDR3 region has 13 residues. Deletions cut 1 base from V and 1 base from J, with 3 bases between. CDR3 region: CASSLWSNQPQHF. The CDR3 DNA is TGTGCCAGCAGCTTGTGGAGCAATCAGCCCCAGCATTTT.

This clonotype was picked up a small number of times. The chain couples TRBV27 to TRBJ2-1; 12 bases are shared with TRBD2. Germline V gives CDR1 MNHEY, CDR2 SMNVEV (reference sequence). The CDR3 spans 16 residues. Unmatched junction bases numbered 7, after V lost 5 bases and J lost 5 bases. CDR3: CASSRPGLAGNNEQFF. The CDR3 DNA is TGTGCCAGCAGTCGACCAGGACTAGCGGGAAACAATGAGCAGTTCTTC.

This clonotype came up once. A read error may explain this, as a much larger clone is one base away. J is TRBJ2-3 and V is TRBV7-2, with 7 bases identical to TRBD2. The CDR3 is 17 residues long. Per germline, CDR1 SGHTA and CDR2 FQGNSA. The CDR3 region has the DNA TGTGCCAGCAGCTTAGACCCTAGCGGTCCTCCCACAGAAACGCAGTATTTT. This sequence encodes CASSLDPSGPPTETQYF.

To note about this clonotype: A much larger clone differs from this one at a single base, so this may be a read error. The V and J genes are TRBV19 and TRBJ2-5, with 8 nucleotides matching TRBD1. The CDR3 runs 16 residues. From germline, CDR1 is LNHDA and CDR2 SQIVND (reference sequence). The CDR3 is CASSIGSGGGVETQSF. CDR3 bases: TGTGCCAGTAGTATTGGGTCAGGGGGCGGCGTCGAGACCCAGTCCTTC.

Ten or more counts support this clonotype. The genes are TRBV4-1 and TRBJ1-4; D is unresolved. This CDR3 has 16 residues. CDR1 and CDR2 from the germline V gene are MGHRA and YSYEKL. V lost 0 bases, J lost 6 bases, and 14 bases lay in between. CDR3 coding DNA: TGCGCCAGCAGCCAAGAGGGTGAGCAGGCTGATGAAAAACTGTTTTTT. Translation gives CASSQEGEQADEKLFF.

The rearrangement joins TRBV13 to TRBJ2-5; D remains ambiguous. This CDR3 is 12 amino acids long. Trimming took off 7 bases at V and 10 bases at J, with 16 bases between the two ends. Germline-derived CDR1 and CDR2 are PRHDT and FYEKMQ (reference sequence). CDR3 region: CASTRLAVGQYF. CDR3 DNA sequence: TGTGCCAGCACCCGCTTGGCTGTTGGCCAGTACTTC. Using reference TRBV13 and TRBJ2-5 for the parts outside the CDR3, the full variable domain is AAGVIQSPRHLIKEKRETATLKCYPIPRHDTVYWYQQGPGQDPQFLISFYEKMQSDKGSIPDRFSAQQFSDYHSELNMSSLELGDSALYFCASTRLAVGQYFGPGTRLLVL.